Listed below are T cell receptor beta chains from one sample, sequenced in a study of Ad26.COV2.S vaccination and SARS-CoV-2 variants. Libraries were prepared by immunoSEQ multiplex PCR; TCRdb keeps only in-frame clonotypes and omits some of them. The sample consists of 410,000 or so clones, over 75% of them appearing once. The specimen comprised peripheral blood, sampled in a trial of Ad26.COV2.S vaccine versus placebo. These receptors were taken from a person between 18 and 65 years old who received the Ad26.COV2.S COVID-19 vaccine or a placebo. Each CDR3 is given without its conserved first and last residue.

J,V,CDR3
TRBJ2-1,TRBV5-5,ASSLDRVSYNEQF
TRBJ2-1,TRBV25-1,ASSGFHREQF
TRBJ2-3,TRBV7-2,ASSLVQGADTQY
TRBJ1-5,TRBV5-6,ASSFGTVDQPQH
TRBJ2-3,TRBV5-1,ASSSGRVEWFTDTQY
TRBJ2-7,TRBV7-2,ASSLAVTPPGAKVYEQY
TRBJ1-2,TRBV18,ASSLRQRGDEDGYT
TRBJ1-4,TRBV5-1,ASSRRGANEKLF
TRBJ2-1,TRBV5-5,ASSLLFVGTEYNEQF
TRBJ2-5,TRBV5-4,ASSSTSGKQETQY
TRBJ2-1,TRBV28,ASSTSGLAGIGYNEQF
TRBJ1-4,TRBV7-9,ASSLTDRGEDSGGLF
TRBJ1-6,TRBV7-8,ASSLRSGNTNSPLH
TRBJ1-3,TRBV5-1,ASSGGQGASTGNTIY
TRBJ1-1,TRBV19,ASATGNTEAF
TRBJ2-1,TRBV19,ASEGEWRNEQF
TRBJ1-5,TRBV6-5,ASSYPRKPRQPQH
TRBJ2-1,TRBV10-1,ASSEQEGPYEQF
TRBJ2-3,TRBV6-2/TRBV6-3,ASSPGLAHTDTQY
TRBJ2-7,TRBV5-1,ASSLDRGHEQY
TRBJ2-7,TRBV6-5,ASKKDRTYEQY